Listed here is a single T cell receptor beta chain. The antigen is not known. The CDR3 is made up of 15 amino acids. Germline loops: CDR1 SQVTM, CDR2 ANQGSEA. The V end was cut by 8 bases, the J end by 0 bases, with 17 bases between. The sample belongs to a study of cytomegalovirus exposure and HLA in healthy donors. Primers included in the PCR were 60 Vbeta and 13 Jbeta primers. Assay: immunoSEQ multiplex PCR; the TCRdb copy retains only in-frame clones and omits some. Its listing shows about 210,000 clones. Study-level results: A prior analysis recorded that most TCR beta V segments were productive about 87% or about 30% of the time.

Sequenced material: PBMCs. The chain joins TRBV29-1 to TRBJ2-1, with D hard to call. The receptor comes from a woman under 40 in good health and CMV-seropositive. The CDR3: CSYSKTISSYNEQFF. CDR3 DNA: TGCAGCTACAGCAAGACGATCAGCTCCTACAATGAGCAGTTCTTC.